Many counts were recorded for the clone carrying this TCR beta chain. Its cognate antigen is unknown. The data are from a study of T cell repertoires in cytomegalovirus infection. About the research overall: In public TCR beta signatures, there were indications of both CMV infection and matching HLA type.

Broader study findings: People with CMV and the relevant HLA were identified by cumulative public TCR beta family frequency. Ex vivo, HLA-C-restricted CMV-specific TCR beta clonotypes prevailed over the rest of the response.

TCRdb fed the reads into MiXCR, producing one record per CDR3 protein. The sample has approximately 70,000 distinct CDR3 sequences; 3.5% to 4% are singletons. Sequencing input: PBMCs. This TCR was sampled from a human donor in good health (CMV status not recorded). Some clones in this sample may be carry-over from other donors' samples.

The CDR3 bases are TGTGCCAGCAGCTCTCCTATAGCGGGTTACTACAATGAGCAGTTCTTC. It encodes CASSSPIAGYYNEQFF. The gene calls are TRBV7-2 and TRBJ2-1, with 7 bases that match TRBD2. The trim removed 4 bases at V and 3 bases at J, leaving 9 bases unmatched. Germline lookup yields CDR1 SGHTA and CDR2 FQGNSA. CDR3 size: 16 residues.